Listed below are T cell receptor beta chains from one sample, sequenced in a study of chemoradiotherapy in HPV16-positive cancers. The protocol was immunoSEQ multiplex PCR, while the TCRdb copy is restricted to in-frame clones and leaves out a portion. The table has over 30,000 clones, about 82% seen once. The sample in question was blood, obtained from a patient who underwent chemoradiotherapy. The receptors were gathered from a human donor with HPV-associated anogenital cancer. Each CDR3 is given with its conserved first and last residue. Each record gives: clone size, D gene, V gene, J gene, CDR3 protein, CDR3 DNA. The D gene is left open where the match is weak. Only some rows state a clone size, as once, few, many or a class for expanded clones.

>NA|NA|TRBV4-3|TRBJ2-1
CASSQDWPSSYNEQFF
TGCGCCAGCAGCCAAGATTGGCCAAGCTCCTACAATGAGCAGTTCTTC
>NA|NA|TRBV4-3|TRBJ1-2
CASSQSTGDGYTF
TGCGCCAGCAGCCAAAGTACAGGAGATGGCTACACCTTC
>NA|TRBD1|TRBV5-5|TRBJ1-5
CASSLGTGGNQPQHF
TGTGCCAGCAGCTTGGGGACAGGGGGCAATCAGCCCCAGCATTTT
>NA|NA|TRBV7-9|TRBJ1-3
CASSLLRLLSGNTIYF
TGTGCCAGCAGCTTATTAAGGCTATTATCTGGAAACACCATATATTTT
>NA|NA|TRBV7-9|TRBJ1-1
CASWGGAGTEAFF
TGTGCCAGCTGGGGGGGGGCGGGCACTGAAGCTTTCTTT
>NA|TRBD1|TRBV5-8|TRBJ2-5
CASSLGVSTGEYPQETQYF
TGTGCCAGCAGCTTGGGGGTATCGACAGGGGAGTATCCACAAGAGACCCAGTACTTC
>NA|NA|TRBV18|TRBJ2-3
CASSPVSGTGKSTQYF
TGTGCCAGCTCACCAGTAAGCGGGACAGGAAAATCCACGCAGTATTTT
>few|TRBD1|TRBV4-3|TRBJ2-3
CASSPRGLAADTQYF
TGCGCCAGCAGCCCCAGGGGGCTAGCAGCAGATACGCAGTATTTT
>NA|NA|TRBV5-1|TRBJ2-3
CASRTGTDTQYF
TGCGCCAGCAGGACTGGCACAGATACGCAGTATTTT
>NA|NA|TRBV6-4|TRBJ1-2
CASSPDSNYGYTF
TGTGCCAGCAGCCCAGACTCAAACTATGGCTACACCTTC
>NA|NA|TRBV20-1|TRBJ1-2
CSASEIYGYTF
TGCAGTGCTAGTGAGATCTATGGCTACACCTTC